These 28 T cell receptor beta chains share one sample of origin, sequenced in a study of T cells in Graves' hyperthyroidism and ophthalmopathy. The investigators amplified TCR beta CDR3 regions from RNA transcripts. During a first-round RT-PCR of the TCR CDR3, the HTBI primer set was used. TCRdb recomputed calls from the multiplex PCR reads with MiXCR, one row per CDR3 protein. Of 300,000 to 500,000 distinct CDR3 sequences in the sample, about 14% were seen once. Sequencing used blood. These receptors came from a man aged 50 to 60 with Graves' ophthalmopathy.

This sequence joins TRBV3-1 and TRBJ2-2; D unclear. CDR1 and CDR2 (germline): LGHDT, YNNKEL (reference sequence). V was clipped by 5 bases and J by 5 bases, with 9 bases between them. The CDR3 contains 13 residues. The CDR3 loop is CASSRMGTGELFF. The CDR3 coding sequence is TGTGCCAGCAGCAGGATGGGGACCGGGGAGCTGTTTTTT.

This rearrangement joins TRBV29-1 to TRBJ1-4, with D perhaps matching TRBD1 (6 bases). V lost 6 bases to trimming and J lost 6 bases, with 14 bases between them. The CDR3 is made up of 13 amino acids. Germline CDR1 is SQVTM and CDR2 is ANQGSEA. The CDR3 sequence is CSVGGTTHEKLFF. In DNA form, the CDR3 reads TGCAGCGTCGGAGGGACAACCCATGAAAAACTGTTTTTT.

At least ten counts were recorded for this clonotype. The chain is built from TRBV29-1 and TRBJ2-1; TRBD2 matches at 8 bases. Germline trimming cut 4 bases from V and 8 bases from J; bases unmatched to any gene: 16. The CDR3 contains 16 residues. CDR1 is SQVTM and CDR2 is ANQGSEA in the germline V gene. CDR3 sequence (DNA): TGCAGCGTTGCCCCCGCTATTGGCGGGAGGACTGATGAGCAGTTCTTC. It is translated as CSVAPAIGGRTDEQFF.

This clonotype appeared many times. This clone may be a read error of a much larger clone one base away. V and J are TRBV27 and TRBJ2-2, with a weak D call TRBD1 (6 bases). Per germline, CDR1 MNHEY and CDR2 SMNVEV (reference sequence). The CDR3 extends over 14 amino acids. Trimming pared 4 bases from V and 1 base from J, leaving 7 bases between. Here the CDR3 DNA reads TGTGCCAGCAGTTGGGGACAGAACACCGGGGAGCTGTTTTTT. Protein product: CASSWGQNTGELFF.

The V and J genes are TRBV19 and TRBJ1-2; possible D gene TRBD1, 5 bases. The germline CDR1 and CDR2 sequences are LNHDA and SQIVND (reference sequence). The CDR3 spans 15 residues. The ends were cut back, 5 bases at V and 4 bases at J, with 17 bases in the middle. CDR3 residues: CASSPQVEVTYGYTF. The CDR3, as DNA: TGTGCCAGTAGTCCACAGGTCGAGGTTACCTATGGCTACACCTTC.

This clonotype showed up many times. In DNA form, the CDR3 reads TGCGCCAGCAGCTTGGGTCCCCCCTACAATGAGCAGTTCTTC. Its protein product is CASSLGPPYNEQFF. V gene TRBV5-1 combines with J gene TRBJ2-1; no clear D gene. The V gene's germline CDR1 is SGHRS and CDR2 YFSETQ. V was trimmed by 0 bases and J by 2 bases, leaving 6 bases between them. The CDR3 length is 14 residues.

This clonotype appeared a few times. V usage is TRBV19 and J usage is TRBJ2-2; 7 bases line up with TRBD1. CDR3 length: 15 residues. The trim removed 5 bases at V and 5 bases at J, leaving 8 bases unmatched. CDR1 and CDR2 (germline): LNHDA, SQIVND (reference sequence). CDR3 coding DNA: TGTGCCAGTAGTCACCGACAGGGTGATACCGGGGAGCTGTTTTTT. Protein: CASSHRQGDTGELFF.

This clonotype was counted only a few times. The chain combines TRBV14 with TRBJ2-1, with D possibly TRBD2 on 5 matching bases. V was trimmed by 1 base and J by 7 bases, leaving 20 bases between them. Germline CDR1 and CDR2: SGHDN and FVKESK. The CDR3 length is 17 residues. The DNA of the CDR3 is TGTGCCAGCAGCCAAGTCCCAAGAATAGACTATCTTAATGAGCAGTTCTTC. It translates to CASSQVPRIDYLNEQFF.

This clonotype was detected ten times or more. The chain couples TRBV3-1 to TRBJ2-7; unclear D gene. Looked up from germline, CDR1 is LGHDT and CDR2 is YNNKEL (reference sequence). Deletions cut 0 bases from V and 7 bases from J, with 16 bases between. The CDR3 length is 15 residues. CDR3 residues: CASSQDLSGLGEQYF. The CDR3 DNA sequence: TGTGCCAGCAGCCAAGATCTGTCAGGTCTGGGAGAGCAGTACTTC.

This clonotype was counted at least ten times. CDR3 loop: CASSVNENTGELFF. The DNA of the CDR3 is TGTGCCAGCTCTGTGAACGAGAACACCGGGGAGCTGTTTTTT. The gene calls are TRBV18 and TRBJ2-2, with D unclear. This CDR3 spans 14 amino acids. Germline V gene data show CDR1 as KGHSH and CDR2 as LQKENI. V was clipped by 6 bases and J by 1 base, with 9 bases between them.

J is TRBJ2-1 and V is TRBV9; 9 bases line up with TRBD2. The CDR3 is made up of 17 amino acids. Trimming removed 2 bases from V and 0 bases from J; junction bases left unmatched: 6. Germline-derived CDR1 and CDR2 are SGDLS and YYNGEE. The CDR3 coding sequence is TGTGCCAGCAGCGTGACTAGCGGATTCAGCTCCTACAATGAGCAGTTCTTC. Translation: CASSVTSGFSSYNEQFF.

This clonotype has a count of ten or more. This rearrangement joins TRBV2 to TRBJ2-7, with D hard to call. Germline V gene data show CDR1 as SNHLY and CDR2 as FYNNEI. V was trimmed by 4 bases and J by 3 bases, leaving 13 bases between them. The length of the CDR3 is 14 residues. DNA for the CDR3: TGTGCCAGCAGTGCCGGGCGACTGTACTACGAGCAGTACTTC. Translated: CASSAGRLYYEQYF. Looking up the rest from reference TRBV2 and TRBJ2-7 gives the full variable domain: EPEVTQTPSHQVTQMGQEVILRCVPISNHLYFYWYRQILGQKVEFLVSFYNNEISEKSEIFDDQFSVERPDGSNFTLKIRSTKLEDSAMYFCASSAGRLYYEQYFGPGTRLTVT.

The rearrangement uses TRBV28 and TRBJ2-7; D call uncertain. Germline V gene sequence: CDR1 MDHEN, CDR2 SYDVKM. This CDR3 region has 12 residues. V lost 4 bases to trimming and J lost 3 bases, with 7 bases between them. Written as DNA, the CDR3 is TGTGCCAGCAGTTATATGGGCTACGAGCAGTACTTC. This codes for CASSYMGYEQYF.

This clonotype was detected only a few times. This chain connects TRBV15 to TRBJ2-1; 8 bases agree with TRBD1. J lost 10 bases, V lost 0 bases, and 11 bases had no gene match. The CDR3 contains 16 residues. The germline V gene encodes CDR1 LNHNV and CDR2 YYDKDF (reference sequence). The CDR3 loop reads CATSREAGGSLGEQFF. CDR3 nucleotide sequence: TGTGCCACCAGCAGAGAGGCAGGGGGCTCTCTCGGAGAGCAGTTCTTC. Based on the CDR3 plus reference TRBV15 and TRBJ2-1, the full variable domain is DAMVIQNPRYQVTQFGKPVTLSCSQTLNHNVMYWYQQKSSQAPKLLFHYYDKDFNNEADTPDNFQSRRPNTSFCFLDIRSPGLGDTAMYLCATSREAGGSLGEQFFGPGTRLTVL.

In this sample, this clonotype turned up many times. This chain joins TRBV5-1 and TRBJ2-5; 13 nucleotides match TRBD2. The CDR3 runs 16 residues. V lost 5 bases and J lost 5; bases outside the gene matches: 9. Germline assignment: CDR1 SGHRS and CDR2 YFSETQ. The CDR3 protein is CASRKRTSGSGETQYF. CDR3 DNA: TGCGCCAGCAGAAAGAGGACTAGCGGGAGTGGCGAGACCCAGTACTTC. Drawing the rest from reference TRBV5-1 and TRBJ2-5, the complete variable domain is KAGVTQTPRYLIKTRGQQVTLSCSPISGHRSVSWYQQTPGQGLQFLFEYFSETQRNKGNFPGRFSGRQFSNSRSEMNVSTLELGDSALYLCASRKRTSGSGETQYFGPGTRLLVL.

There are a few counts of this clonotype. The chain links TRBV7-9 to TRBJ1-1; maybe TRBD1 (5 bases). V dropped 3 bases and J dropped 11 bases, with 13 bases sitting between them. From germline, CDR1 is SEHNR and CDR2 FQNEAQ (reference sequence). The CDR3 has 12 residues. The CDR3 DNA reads TGTGCCAGCAGCTTTCAGGGACCATCTGCTTTCTTT. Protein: CASSFQGPSAFF.

The DNA for the CDR3 is TGTGCCAGTAGTTTACCTAGCGCCCGCACAGATACGCAGTATTTT. Translation gives CASSLPSARTDTQYF. The rearrangement joins TRBV19 to TRBJ2-3, with D possibly TRBD2 on 6 matching bases. This CDR3 comprises 15 residues. V was pared by 5 bases and J by 1 base, with 13 bases between. Germline CDR1 LNHDA, CDR2 SQIVND (reference sequence).

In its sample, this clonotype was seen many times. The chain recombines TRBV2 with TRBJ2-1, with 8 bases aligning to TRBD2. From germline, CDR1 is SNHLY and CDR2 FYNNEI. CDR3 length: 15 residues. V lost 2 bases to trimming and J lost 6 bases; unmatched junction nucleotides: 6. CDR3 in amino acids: CASSEPGGGANEQFF. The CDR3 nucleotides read TGTGCCAGCAGTGAACCCGGGGGGGGGGCCAATGAGCAGTTCTTC.

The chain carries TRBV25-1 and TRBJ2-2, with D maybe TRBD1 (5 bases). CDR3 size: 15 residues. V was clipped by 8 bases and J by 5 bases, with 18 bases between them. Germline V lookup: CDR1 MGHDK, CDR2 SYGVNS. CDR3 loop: CASVSNSAGTGELFF. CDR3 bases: TGTGCCAGCGTTTCGAACTCCGCAGGGACCGGGGAGCTGTTTTTT.

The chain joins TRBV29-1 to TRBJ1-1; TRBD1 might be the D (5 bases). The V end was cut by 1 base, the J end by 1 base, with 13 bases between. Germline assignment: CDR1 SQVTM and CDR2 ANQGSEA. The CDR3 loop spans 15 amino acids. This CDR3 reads CSVEVRGSRNTEAFF. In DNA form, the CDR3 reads TGCAGCGTTGAAGTACGGGGGTCTAGGAACACTGAAGCTTTCTTT. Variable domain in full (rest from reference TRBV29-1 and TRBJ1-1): SAVISQKPSRDICQRGTSLTIQCQVDSQVTMMFWYRQQPGQSLTLIATANQGSEATYESGFVIDKFPISRPNLTFSTLTVSNMSPEDSSIYLCSVEVRGSRNTEAFFGQGTRLTVV.

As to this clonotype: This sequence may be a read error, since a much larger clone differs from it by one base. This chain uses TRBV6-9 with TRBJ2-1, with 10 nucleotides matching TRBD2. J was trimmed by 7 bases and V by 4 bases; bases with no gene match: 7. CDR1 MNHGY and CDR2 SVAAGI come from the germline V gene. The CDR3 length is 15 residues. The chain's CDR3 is CASSSRTSGDNEQFF. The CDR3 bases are TGTGCCAGCAGTTCTCGGACTAGCGGAGATAATGAGCAGTTCTTC.

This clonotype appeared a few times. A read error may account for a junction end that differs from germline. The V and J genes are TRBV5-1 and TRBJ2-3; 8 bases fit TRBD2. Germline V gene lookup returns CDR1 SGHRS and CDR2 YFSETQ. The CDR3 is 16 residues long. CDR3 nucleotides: TGCGCCAGCAGCTTGTCCCTAGCGGGTAGCACAGGTACGCAGTATTTT. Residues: CASSLSLAGSTGTQYF.

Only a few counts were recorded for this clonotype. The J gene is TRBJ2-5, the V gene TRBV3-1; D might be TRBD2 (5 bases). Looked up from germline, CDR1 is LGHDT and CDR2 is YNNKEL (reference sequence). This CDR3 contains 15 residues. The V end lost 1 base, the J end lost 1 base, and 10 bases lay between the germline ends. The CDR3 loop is CASSQVRLAQETQYF. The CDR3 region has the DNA TGTGCCAGCAGCCAAGTAAGGCTAGCCCAAGAGACCCAGTACTTC.

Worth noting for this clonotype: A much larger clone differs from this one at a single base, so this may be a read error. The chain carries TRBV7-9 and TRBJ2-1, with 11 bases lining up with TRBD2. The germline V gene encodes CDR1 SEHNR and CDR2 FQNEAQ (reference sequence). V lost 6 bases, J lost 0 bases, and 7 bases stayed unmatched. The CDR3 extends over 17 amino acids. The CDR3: CASRTASGRFSYNEQFF. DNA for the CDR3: TGTGCCAGCAGAACCGCTAGCGGGAGGTTCTCCTACAATGAGCAGTTCTTC. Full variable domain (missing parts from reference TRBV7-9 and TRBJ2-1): DTGVSQNPRHKITKRGQNVTFRCDPISEHNRLYWYRQTLGQGPEFLTYFQNEAQLEKSRLLSDRFSAERPKGSFSTLEIQRTEQGDSAMYLCASRTASGRFSYNEQFFGPGTRLTVL.

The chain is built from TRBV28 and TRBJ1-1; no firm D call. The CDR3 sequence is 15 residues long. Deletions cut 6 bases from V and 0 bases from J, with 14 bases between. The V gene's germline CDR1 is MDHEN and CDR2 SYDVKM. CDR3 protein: CASSPLGGLNTEAFF. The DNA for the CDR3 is TGTGCCAGCAGCCCCCTGGGAGGGCTGAACACTGAAGCTTTCTTT.

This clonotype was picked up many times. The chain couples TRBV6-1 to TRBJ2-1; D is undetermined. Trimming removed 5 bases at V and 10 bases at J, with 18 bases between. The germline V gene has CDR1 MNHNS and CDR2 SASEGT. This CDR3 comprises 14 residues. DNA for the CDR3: TGTGCCAGCAGTCCTCCGGGCCCACGAATGGAGCAGTTCTTC. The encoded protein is CASSPPGPRMEQFF.

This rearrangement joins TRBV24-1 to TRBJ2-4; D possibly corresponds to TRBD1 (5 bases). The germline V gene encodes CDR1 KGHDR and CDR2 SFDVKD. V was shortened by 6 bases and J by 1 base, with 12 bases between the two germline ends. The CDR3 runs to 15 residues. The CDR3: CATSKGVTAKNIQYF. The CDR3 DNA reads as TGTGCCACCAGTAAAGGGGTAACGGCCAAAAACATTCAGTACTTC.

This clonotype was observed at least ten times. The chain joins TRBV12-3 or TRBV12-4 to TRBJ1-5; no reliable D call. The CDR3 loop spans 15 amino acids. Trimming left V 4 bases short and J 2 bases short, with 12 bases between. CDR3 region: CASSSPGIGNQPQHF. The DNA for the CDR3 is TGTGCCAGCAGTTCCCCGGGGATTGGCAATCAGCCCCAGCATTTT.